The clone carrying this T cell receptor beta chain was recorded once. Sequenced by immunoSEQ multiplex PCR; TCRdb stores in-frame clones only, minus some. In the table there are roughly 56,000 clones, about 90% of which are singletons. V dropped 1 base and J dropped 9 bases, with 7 bases sitting between them. Germline CDR1 is SEHNR and CDR2 is FQNEAQ (reference sequence). CDR3 length equals 12 residues. The data derive from a study of T cell changes during pregnancy in multiple sclerosis. The TCR was taken from a female donor in good health, enrolled as a control in a pregnancy study. The chain is built from TRBV7-9 and TRBJ2-1, with D maybe TRBD2 (5 bases). The sequenced sample was CD4+ T cells from peripheral blood mononuclear cells, obtained after pregnancy. The CDR3 DNA reads as TGTGCCAGCAGCTTAGAGGCGGGTGAGCAGTTCTTC. The encoded protein is CASSLEAGEQFF.